The present T cell receptor beta chain was sequenced within a study of blood T cell repertoires in COVID-19. Here immunoSEQ multiplex PCR was the method, and the copy in TCRdb shows in-frame clones only, minus some. The sample carries approximately 200,000 clones, around 75% recorded once. Those enrolled in Seattle joined during active infection and were followed longitudinally afterward. This CDR3 spans 15 amino acids. V was trimmed by 1 base and J by 6 bases, leaving 15 bases between them. Germline CDR1 and CDR2: MNHEY and SMNVEV (reference sequence). This TCR came from a woman in her thirties or forties with COVID-19, enrolled during active disease. The sample comprised peripheral blood. The rearrangement uses TRBV27 and TRBJ2-5; D is unresolved. The CDR3 DNA reads TGTGCCAGCAGTTTATTCGGTTTGAAAGATAAGACCCAGTACTTC. Translated, it gives CASSLFGLKDKTQYF.